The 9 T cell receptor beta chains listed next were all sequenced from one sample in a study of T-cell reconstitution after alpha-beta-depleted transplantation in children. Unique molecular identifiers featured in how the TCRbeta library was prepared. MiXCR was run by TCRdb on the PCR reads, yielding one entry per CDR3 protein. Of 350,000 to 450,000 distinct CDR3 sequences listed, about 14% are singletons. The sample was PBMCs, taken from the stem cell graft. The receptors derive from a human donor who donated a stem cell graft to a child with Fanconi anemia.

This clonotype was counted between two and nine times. CDR3 coding DNA: TGTGCCTGGACCAGGGTATTCGAAGATACGCAGTATTTT. Amino acid sequence: CAWTRVFEDTQYF. The V and J genes are TRBV30 and TRBJ2-3; tentative D call: TRBD1 (5 bases). Germline V gives CDR1 GTSNPN, CDR2 SVGIG (reference sequence). The CDR3 has 13 amino acids. Trimming shortened V by 4 bases and J by 5 bases, and 13 bases separated the two germline ends.

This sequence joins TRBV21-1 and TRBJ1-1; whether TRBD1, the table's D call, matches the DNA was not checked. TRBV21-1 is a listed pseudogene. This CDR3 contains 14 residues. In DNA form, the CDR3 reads TGTGCCAGCAGCTGCATTATCTCAGGGGCTGAAGCTTTCTTT. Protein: CASSCIISGAEAFF.

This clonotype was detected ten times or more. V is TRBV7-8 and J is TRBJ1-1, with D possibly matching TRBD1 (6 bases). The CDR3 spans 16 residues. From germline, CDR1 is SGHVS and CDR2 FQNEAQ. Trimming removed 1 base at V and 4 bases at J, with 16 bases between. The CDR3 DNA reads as TGTGCCAGCAGCTTAGGGGAGGGGGGTGTTTTCACTGAAGCTTTCTTT. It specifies CASSLGEGGVFTEAFF.

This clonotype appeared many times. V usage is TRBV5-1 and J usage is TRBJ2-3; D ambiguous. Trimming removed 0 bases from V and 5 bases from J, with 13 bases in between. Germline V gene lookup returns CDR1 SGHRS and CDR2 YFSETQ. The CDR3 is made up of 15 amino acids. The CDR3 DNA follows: TGCGCCAGCAGCTTGGCTAGTCCGAACATAGATACGCAGTATTTT. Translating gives CASSLASPNIDTQYF.

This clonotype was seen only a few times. CDR3 coding DNA: TGTGCCAGCAGCCTACAGCCTCTGGGCAATCAGCCCCAGCATTTT. Protein sequence: CASSLQPLGNQPQHF. V gene TRBV7-2 combines with J gene TRBJ1-5, with no clear D. Trimming pared 5 bases from V and 2 bases from J, leaving 13 bases between. Germline loops: CDR1 SGHTA, CDR2 FQGNSA. This CDR3 is 15 amino acids long.

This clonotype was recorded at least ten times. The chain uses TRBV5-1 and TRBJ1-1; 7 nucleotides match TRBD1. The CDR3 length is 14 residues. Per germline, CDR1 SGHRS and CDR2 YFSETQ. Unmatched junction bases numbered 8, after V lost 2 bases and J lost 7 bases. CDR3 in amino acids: CASSFAGTDNEAFF. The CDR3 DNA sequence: TGCGCCAGCAGCTTTGCCGGGACAGATAATGAAGCTTTCTTT. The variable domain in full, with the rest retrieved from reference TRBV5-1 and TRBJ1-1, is KAGVTQTPRYLIKTRGQQVTLSCSPISGHRSVSWYQQTPGQGLQFLFEYFSETQRNKGNFPGRFSGRQFSNSRSEMNVSTLELGDSALYLCASSFAGTDNEAFFGQGTRLTVV.

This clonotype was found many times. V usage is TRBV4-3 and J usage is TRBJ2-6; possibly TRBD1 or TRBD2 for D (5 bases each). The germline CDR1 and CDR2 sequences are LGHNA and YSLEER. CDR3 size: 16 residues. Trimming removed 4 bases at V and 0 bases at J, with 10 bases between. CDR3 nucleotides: TGCGCCAGCAGCCGGGACGGCTTCTCTGGGGCCAACGTCCTGACTTTC. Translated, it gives CASSRDGFSGANVLTF.

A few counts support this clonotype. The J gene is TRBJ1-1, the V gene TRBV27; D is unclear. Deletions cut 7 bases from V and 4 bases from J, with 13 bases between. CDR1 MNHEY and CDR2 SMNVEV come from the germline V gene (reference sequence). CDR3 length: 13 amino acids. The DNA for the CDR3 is TGTGCCAGCAATTCGAGGGTTGGCACTGAAGCTTTCTTT. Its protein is CASNSRVGTEAFF.

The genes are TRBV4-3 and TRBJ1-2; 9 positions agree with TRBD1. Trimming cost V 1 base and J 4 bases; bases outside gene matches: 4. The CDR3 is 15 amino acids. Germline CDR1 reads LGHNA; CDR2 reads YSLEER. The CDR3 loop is CASSQAPQGAYGYTF. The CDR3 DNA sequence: TGCGCCAGCAGCCAAGCGCCACAGGGGGCCTATGGCTACACCTTC.